Sequencing of this TCR beta chain was carried out in a study of shared clonotypes between healthy human individuals. The CDR3 contains 15 residues. Germline lookup yields CDR1 SGHRS and CDR2 YFSETQ. Trimming removed 7 bases from V and 4 bases from J; junction bases left unmatched: 7. CD45RO-negative, CCR7-selected cells formed the naive CD8 fraction, which excluded terminally differentiated effector memory CD45RA+ cells. General study results and limits: The authors sampled blood alone, and tissue repertoires likely differ. The genetic and exposure-history diversity represented was limited by few donors.

In the original analysis: Junction-only immunoSEQ sequences carried no quality scores, so filtering differed. Data came from immunoSEQ multiplex PCR; TCRdb stores just in-frame clones and leaves some out. D and trimming come from the DNA, and the V and J calls and clone size come from that table. The profile covers about 590,000 clones, with less than 97% appearing a single time and 0.1% to 0.11% taken by the ten largest. In the case of this clone: Its matching antigen is unknown.

Sequenced input: naive CD8+ T cells sorted from blood. This rearrangement joins TRBV5-1 to TRBJ2-1; 11 bases fit TRBD2. The sequence was collected from a woman aged 25-40 years in good health. The CDR3 sequence: CASRMGLADYNEQFF. DNA for the CDR3: TGCGCCAGCCGTATGGGACTAGCGGATTACAATGAGCAGTTCTTC.